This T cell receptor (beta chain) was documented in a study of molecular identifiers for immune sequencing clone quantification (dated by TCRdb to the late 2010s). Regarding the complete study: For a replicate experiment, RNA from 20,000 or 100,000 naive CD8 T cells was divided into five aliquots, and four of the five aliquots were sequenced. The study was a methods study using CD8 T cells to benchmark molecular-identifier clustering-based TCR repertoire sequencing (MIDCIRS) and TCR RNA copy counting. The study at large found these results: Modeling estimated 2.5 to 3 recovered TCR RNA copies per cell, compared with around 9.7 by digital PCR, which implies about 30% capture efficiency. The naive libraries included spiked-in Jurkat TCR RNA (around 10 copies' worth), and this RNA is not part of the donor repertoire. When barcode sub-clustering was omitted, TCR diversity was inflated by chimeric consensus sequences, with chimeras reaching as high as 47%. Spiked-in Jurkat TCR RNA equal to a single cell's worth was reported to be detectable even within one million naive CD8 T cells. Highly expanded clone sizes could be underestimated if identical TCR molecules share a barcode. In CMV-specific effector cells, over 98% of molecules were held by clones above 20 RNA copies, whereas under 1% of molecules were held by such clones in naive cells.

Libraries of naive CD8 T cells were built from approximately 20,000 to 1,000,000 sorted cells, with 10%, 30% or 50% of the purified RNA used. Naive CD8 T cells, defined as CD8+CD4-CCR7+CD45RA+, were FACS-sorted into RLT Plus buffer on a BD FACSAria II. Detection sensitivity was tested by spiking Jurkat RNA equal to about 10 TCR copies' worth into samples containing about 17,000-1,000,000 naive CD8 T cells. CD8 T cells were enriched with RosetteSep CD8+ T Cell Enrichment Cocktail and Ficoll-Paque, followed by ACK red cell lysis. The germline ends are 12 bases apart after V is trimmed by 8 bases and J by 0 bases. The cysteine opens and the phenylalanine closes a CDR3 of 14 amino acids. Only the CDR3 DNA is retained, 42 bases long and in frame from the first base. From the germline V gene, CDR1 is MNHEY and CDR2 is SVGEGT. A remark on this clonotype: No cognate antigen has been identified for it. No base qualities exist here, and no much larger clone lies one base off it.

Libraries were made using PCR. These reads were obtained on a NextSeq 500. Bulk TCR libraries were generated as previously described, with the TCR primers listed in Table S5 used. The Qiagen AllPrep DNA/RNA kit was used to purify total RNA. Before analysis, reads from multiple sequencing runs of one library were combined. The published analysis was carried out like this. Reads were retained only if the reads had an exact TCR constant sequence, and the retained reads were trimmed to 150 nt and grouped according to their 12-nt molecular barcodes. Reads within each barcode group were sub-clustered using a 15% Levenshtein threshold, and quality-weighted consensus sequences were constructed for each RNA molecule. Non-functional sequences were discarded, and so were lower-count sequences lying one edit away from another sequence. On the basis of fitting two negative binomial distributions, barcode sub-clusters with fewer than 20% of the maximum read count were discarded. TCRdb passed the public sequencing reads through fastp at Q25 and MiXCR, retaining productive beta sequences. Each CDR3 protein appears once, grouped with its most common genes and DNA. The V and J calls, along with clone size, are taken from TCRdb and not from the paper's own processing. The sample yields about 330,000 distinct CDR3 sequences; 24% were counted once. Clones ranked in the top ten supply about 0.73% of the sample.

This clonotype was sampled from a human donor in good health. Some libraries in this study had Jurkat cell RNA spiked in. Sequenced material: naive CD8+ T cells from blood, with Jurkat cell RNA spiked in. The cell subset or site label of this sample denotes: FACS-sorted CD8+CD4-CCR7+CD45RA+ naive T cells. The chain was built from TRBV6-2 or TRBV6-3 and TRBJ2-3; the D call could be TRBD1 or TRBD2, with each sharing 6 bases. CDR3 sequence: CASDRGRSTDTQYF. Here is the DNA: TGTGCCAGCGACCGGGGGCGAAGCACAGATACGCAGTATTTT.